The rows below give T cell receptor beta chains drawn from one sample of a study of T cells in Graves' hyperthyroidism and ophthalmopathy. TCRdb re-analysed the multiplex PCR reads in MiXCR, keeping a single row per CDR3 protein. The sample lists fewer than 500,000 distinct CDR3 sequences; roughly 15% were seen once. Sequenced: blood. These receptors were collected from a young woman with Graves' ophthalmopathy. Each CDR3 is given with its conserved first and last residue. Fields, in order: V gene, J gene, D gene, clone size, CDR3 DNA, CDR3 protein. A D gene is named only where the DNA matches it firmly. Clone sizes are given selectively: once, few, many, or a class where the clone is expanded.

V: TRBV3-1; J: TRBJ2-2; D: .; size: many; DNA: TGTGCCAGCAGCCAAGCTCGGGGGGGGGAGCTGTTTTTT; CDR3: CASSQARGGELFF
V: TRBV6-1; J: TRBJ2-5; D: TRBD2; size: many; DNA: TGTGCCAGCAGTGATCCACCCTGGGGGACCGGGGGGGCCCGGGAGACCCAGTACTTC; CDR3: CASSDPPWGTGGARETQYF
V: TRBV4-1; J: TRBJ1-2; D: TRBD1; size: few; DNA: TGCGCCAGCAGCCAGGAGGACAGGGCGTACTATGGCTACACCTTC; CDR3: CASSQEDRAYYGYTF
V: TRBV4-2; J: TRBJ1-1; D: .; size: .; DNA: TGTGCCAGCAGCCAGACAGGACCGGGGACTGAAGCTTTCTTT; CDR3: CASSQTGPGTEAFF
V: TRBV27; J: TRBJ2-1; D: TRBD1; size: many; DNA: TGTGCCACCACGACAGGGTACAATGAGCAGTTCTTC; CDR3: CATTTGYNEQFF
V: TRBV5-1; J: TRBJ2-5; D: TRBD2; size: many; DNA: TGCGCCAGCAGCTTGGCCGGGAGGGCCCCACAAGAGACCCAGTACTTC; CDR3: CASSLAGRAPQETQYF
V: TRBV18; J: TRBJ1-1; D: .; size: many; DNA: TGTGCCAGCTCACCACTACAGGGACTGGGCACTGAAGCTTTCTTT; CDR3: CASSPLQGLGTEAFF
V: TRBV4-2; J: TRBJ1-2; D: .; size: few; DNA: TGTGCCAGCAGCCAAGATTCGTTCAGGGATGACTATGGCTACACCTTC; CDR3: CASSQDSFRDDYGYTF
V: TRBV2; J: TRBJ2-2; D: TRBD2; size: .; DNA: TGTGCCAGCAGTGAACGGGCGGGGGGGAACACCGGGGAGCTGTTTTTT; CDR3: CASSERAGGNTGELFF
V: TRBV29-1; J: TRBJ1-1; D: TRBD1; size: many; DNA: TGCAGCGTTGCTTCTACAGGGGGCGGAACTGAAGCTTTCTTT; CDR3: CSVASTGGGTEAFF
V: TRBV20-1; J: TRBJ2-1; D: TRBD2; size: many; DNA: TGCAGTGCTAGAGATGGGACTAGCGGGGGTATGAATGAGCAGTTCTTC; CDR3: CSARDGTSGGMNEQFF
V: TRBV28; J: TRBJ1-1; D: .; size: many; DNA: TGTGCCAGCAGTCCAAGACAGGTGAAGAACACTGAAGCTTTCTTT; CDR3: CASSPRQVKNTEAFF
V: TRBV7-9; J: TRBJ1-6; D: .; size: many; DNA: TGTGCCAGCAGCTTAGACCGTTTACTTTCACCCCTCCACTTT; CDR3: CASSLDRLLSPLHF
V: TRBV24-1; J: TRBJ2-3; D: TRBD2; size: .; DNA: TGTGCCACCAGTGATTGGGCTAGCGGTGGAGATACGCAGTATTTT; CDR3: CATSDWASGGDTQYF
V: TRBV5-1; J: TRBJ2-3; D: TRBD2; size: once; DNA: TGCGCCAGCAGCCCTGACCTAGCGGCCCAGTTCACAGATACGCAGTATTTT; CDR3: CASSPDLAAQFTDTQYF
V: TRBV6-5; J: TRBJ1-1; D: .; size: many; DNA: TGTGCCAGCAGTTACCCCCTAGGAGGAGGGGTGATCCTGAACACTGAAGCTTTCTTT; CDR3: CASSYPLGGGVILNTEAFF
V: TRBV15; J: TRBJ1-4; D: TRBD1; size: .; DNA: TGTGCCACCAGCAGAGGGACAGGGGGGGAAGAAAAACTGTTTTTT; CDR3: CATSRGTGGEEKLFF
V: TRBV4-2; J: TRBJ2-2; D: .; size: .; DNA: TGTGCCAGCAGCCAAGATATGGCCCTTAACACCGGGGAGCTGTTTTTT; CDR3: CASSQDMALNTGELFF
V: TRBV5-4; J: TRBJ1-6; D: .; size: few; DNA: TGTGCCAGCAGCTTGGAGTCGGGTAATTCACCCCTCCACTTT; CDR3: CASSLESGNSPLHF
V: TRBV10-1; J: TRBJ2-2; D: .; size: .; DNA: TGCGCCAGCAGTGAGTCTTGGGGACAAGCGAACACCGGGGAGCTGTTTTTT; CDR3: CASSESWGQANTGELFF
V: TRBV12-3/TRBV12-4; J: TRBJ1-3; D: .; size: .; DNA: TGTGCCAGCATTCCCTATGAGACAGAAAGGTATCGGGTCTCTGGAAACACCATATATTTT; CDR3: CASIPYETERYRVSGNTIYF
V: TRBV6-5; J: TRBJ2-7; D: .; size: many; DNA: TGTGCCAGCAGTTACTCACGGGACGGACGACTCGAGCAGTACTTC; CDR3: CASSYSRDGRLEQYF
V: TRBV20-1; J: TRBJ2-1; D: TRBD1; size: many; DNA: TGCAGTGCTAGAGATAAGGACAGGGGAAGTGGGGGTGAGCAGTTCTTC; CDR3: CSARDKDRGSGGEQFF
V: TRBV7-2; J: TRBJ1-6; D: TRBD1; size: many; DNA: TGTGCCAGCAGCCAACTCCGGGACAGGGACTCACCCCTCCACTTT; CDR3: CASSQLRDRDSPLHF
V: TRBV2; J: TRBJ2-1; D: .; size: many; DNA: TGTGCCAGCAACGGACAGACAAAATTCAATGAGCAGTTCTTC; CDR3: CASNGQTKFNEQFF
V: TRBV12-3/TRBV12-4; J: TRBJ1-4; D: .; size: many; DNA: TGTGCCAGCAGCCCCCCTTCCCAGGGTTGGGGTATTAATGAAAAACTGTTTTTT; CDR3: CASSPPSQGWGINEKLFF
V: TRBV7-2; J: TRBJ1-4; D: .; size: .; DNA: TGTGCCAGCAGCTTAGGGCAACGTCCCATATCCAGGGAGACTAATGAAAAACTGTTTTTT; CDR3: CASSLGQRPISRETNEKLFF
V: TRBV7-9; J: TRBJ2-1; D: TRBD2; size: .; DNA: TGTGCCAGCCGGACTAGCGGGGGGGCGTTGTATGAGCAGTTCTTC; CDR3: CASRTSGGALYEQFF
V: TRBV2; J: TRBJ1-4; D: .; size: many; DNA: TGTGCCAGCAAGTCCCGAGGGGCGGACGAAAAACTGTTTTTT; CDR3: CASKSRGADEKLFF
V: TRBV2; J: TRBJ2-3; D: TRBD2; size: many; DNA: TGTGCCTGCACTAGCGGGGGGGTCACAGATACGCAGTATTTT; CDR3: CACTSGGVTDTQYF
V: TRBV7-9; J: TRBJ2-1; D: .; size: .; DNA: TGTGCCAGCAGCTTAGAAGACTCTAGCGTTGAGCAGTTCTTC; CDR3: CASSLEDSSVEQFF
V: TRBV28; J: TRBJ2-5; D: TRBD2; size: many; DNA: TGTGCCAGCAGGGGAGGACTAGCGGGGGGGCCATCGGAGACCCAGTACTTC; CDR3: CASRGGLAGGPSETQYF
V: TRBV3-1; J: TRBJ2-1; D: .; size: many; DNA: TGTGCCAGCAGCCGCGGGACTCCCAACTACAATGAGCAGTTCTTC; CDR3: CASSRGTPNYNEQFF
V: TRBV6-1; J: TRBJ1-1; D: .; size: many; DNA: TGTGCCAGCAACGAGGAGGTGAACACTGAAGCTTTCTTT; CDR3: CASNEEVNTEAFF
V: TRBV20-1; J: TRBJ2-5; D: TRBD1; size: many; DNA: TGCAGTGCCGGGACTCCGGGACAGGAGGAGACCCAGTACTTC; CDR3: CSAGTPGQEETQYF
V: TRBV24-1; J: TRBJ2-3; D: .; size: many; DNA: TGTGCCACCAGTGCTCAGGGGCGGGACAACACAGATACGCAGTATTTT; CDR3: CATSAQGRDNTDTQYF
V: TRBV5-4; J: TRBJ2-3; D: .; size: many; DNA: TGTGCCAGCAGCCGGGCTCGGGTGGGCGCAGATACGCAGTATTTT; CDR3: CASSRARVGADTQYF
V: TRBV4-1; J: TRBJ1-5; D: .; size: many; DNA: TGCGCCAGCACCCAATCCAACAATGACCCATCGGAGCCCCAGCATTTT; CDR3: CASTQSNNDPSEPQHF
V: TRBV2; J: TRBJ1-6; D: .; size: many; DNA: TGTGCCAGCAGTGACCCCACTTCACCCCTCCACTTT; CDR3: CASSDPTSPLHF
V: TRBV12-3/TRBV12-4; J: TRBJ2-7; D: .; size: many; DNA: TGTGCCAGCAGTTTTGGGGGGAACGAGCAGTACTTC; CDR3: CASSFGGNEQYF
V: TRBV28; J: TRBJ2-7; D: TRBD1; size: many; DNA: TGTGCCAGCAGTTTCCGTGGGCACAGGGGGCGGAACGAGCAGTACTTC; CDR3: CASSFRGHRGRNEQYF
V: TRBV30; J: TRBJ2-5; D: TRBD2; size: many; DNA: TGTGCCTGGAGTACTAGCGGGGGGGAGACCCAGTACTTC; CDR3: CAWSTSGGETQYF
V: TRBV6-1; J: TRBJ2-1; D: TRBD1; size: few; DNA: TGTGCCAGCAGCAACAAGACAGGGTATCGGTTCTTC; CDR3: CASSNKTGYRFF
V: TRBV6-1; J: TRBJ2-1; D: TRBD1; size: many; DNA: TGTGCCAGCAGTGCCTCGGGACAGGGTGTGGGCAATGAGCAGTTCTTC; CDR3: CASSASGQGVGNEQFF
V: TRBV7-9; J: TRBJ1-5; D: .; size: .; DNA: TGTGCCAGCAGTCGGACGGATAGCAATCAGCCCCAGCATTTT; CDR3: CASSRTDSNQPQHF
V: TRBV28; J: TRBJ2-5; D: TRBD1; size: few; DNA: TGTGCCAGCCGCGGGCGACAGGGGCCGGGCGAGACCCAGTACTTC; CDR3: CASRGRQGPGETQYF
V: TRBV5-1; J: TRBJ2-7; D: .; size: many; DNA: TGCGCCAGCACCTGGGGCGGCAGGGAGGACTACGAGCAGTACTTC; CDR3: CASTWGGREDYEQYF
V: TRBV20-1; J: TRBJ1-1; D: .; size: many; DNA: TGCAGTGCTGCCCGGGACACGAACACTGAAGCTTTCTTT; CDR3: CSAARDTNTEAFF
V: TRBV3-1; J: TRBJ2-7; D: .; size: many; DNA: TGTGCCAGCAGCCAAGTGATCGGATCCTACGAGCAGTACTTC; CDR3: CASSQVIGSYEQYF
V: TRBV2; J: TRBJ2-2; D: .; size: many; DNA: TGTGCCAGCAAGGAAGGCCGGGGCCCGATGAACACCGGGGAGCTGTTTTTT; CDR3: CASKEGRGPMNTGELFF
V: TRBV5-5; J: TRBJ1-1; D: .; size: .; DNA: TGTGCCAGCAGCTTGCGGGGGCAGGGAGCTTTCTTT; CDR3: CASSLRGQGAFF
V: TRBV29-1; J: TRBJ1-1; D: .; size: many; DNA: TGCAGCGTCTCTCCTGACGGCTACACTGAAGCTTTCTTT; CDR3: CSVSPDGYTEAFF
V: TRBV20-1; J: TRBJ1-2; D: .; size: many; DNA: TGCAGTGCACCCGTGGACAGTCGATATGGCTACACCTTC; CDR3: CSAPVDSRYGYTF
V: TRBV9; J: TRBJ1-1; D: .; size: many; DNA: TGTGCCAGCAGCGTAGATCAGAACACTGAAGCTTTCTTT; CDR3: CASSVDQNTEAFF
V: TRBV2; J: TRBJ1-4; D: .; size: few; DNA: TGTGCCAGCAACCGGGACCGTGAAAAACTGTTTTTT; CDR3: CASNRDREKLFF
V: TRBV28; J: TRBJ1-3; D: .; size: many; DNA: TGTGCCAGCAGTACCTCAACTGGAAACACCATATATTTT; CDR3: CASSTSTGNTIYF
V: TRBV28; J: TRBJ1-5; D: .; size: many; DNA: TGTGCCAGCAGTTGGCTCCGGGAATACAATCAGCCCCAGCATTTT; CDR3: CASSWLREYNQPQHF
V: TRBV5-1; J: TRBJ2-7; D: TRBD1; size: .; DNA: TGCGCCAGCAGCTGGGGACAGGGGGCAGGGAAGCAGTACTTC; CDR3: CASSWGQGAGKQYF
V: TRBV5-1; J: TRBJ2-1; D: .; size: many; DNA: TGCGCCAGCAGCTTGTTTCCCGAAATCCCCAATGAGCAGTTCTTC; CDR3: CASSLFPEIPNEQFF